The 14 T cell receptor beta chains below all came from one sample that was sequenced in a study of CD8+CD57+ T cells in acquired aplastic anemia. Using genomic DNA as the template, TCR beta VDJ and CDR3 profiling was carried out. Each CDR3 protein is one row after TCRdb ran MiXCR on the reads. The sample records 110,000 or so distinct CDR3 sequences, 50% to 60% being singletons. In patients chosen for sequencing, flow cytometry had shown CD8+CD57+ cell expansion. The specimen was sorted CD4+, CD8+, or CD8+CD57+ T cells (not recorded which) from PBMCs. The receptors come from a human donor with aplastic anemia.

This clonotype was counted ten times or more. The chain uses TRBV6-4 and TRBJ1-1; D gene uncertain. Trimming took 0 bases from V and 2 from J, leaving 4 bases between them. CDR3 length: 13 residues. CDR1 is MRHNA, CDR2 SNTAGT, per germline. CDR3: CASSDSDNTEAFF. The CDR3 DNA follows: TGTGCCAGCAGTGACTCGGACAACACTGAAGCTTTCTTT.

The CDR3 DNA reads TGTGCCAGCAGACTAGCGGGGGGTGGTGAGCAGTACTTC. As protein: CASRLAGGGEQYF. The rearrangement joins TRBV9 to TRBJ2-7, with 12 bases matching TRBD2. CDR1 SGDLS and CDR2 YYNGEE come from the germline V gene. J gave up 7 bases and V 5 bases, and 4 bases lay outside the gene matches. This CDR3 has 13 amino acids. Looking up the rest from reference TRBV9 and TRBJ2-7 gives the full variable domain: DSGVTQTPKHLITATGQRVTLRCSPRSGDLSVYWYQQSLDQGLQFLIQYYNGEERAKGNILERFSAQQFPDLHSELNLSSLELGDSALYFCASRLAGGGEQYFGPGTRLTVT.

The gene calls are TRBV20-1 and TRBJ1-6, with a possible D match to TRBD1 (5 bases). The germline V gene has CDR1 DFQATT and CDR2 SNEGSKA (reference sequence). The CDR3 covers 15 residues. Trimming cost V 8 bases and J 10 bases, with 24 bases left between them. This CDR3 is CSPGEFHSRQSPLHF. CDR3 in DNA: TGCAGTCCGGGGGAGTTTCACAGTCGTCAATCACCCCTCCACTTT.

This chain connects TRBV7-3 to TRBJ2-1, with 9 bases aligning to TRBD1. V lost 2 bases to trimming and J lost 6 bases; unmatched junction nucleotides: 5. CDR3 length: 15 amino acids. Germline V gene lookup returns CDR1 SGHTA and CDR2 FQGTGA. The CDR3 DNA follows: TGTGCCAGCAGCTTATGGGGGACAGGGATCAATGAGCAGTTCTTC. Encoded protein: CASSLWGTGINEQFF. Filled out from reference TRBV7-3 and TRBJ2-1, the complete variable domain reads GAGVSQTPSNKVTEKGKYVELRCDPISGHTALYWYRQSLGQGPEFLIYFQGTGAADDSGLPNDRFFAVRPEGSVSTLKIQRTERGDSAVYLCASSLWGTGINEQFFGPGTRLTVL.

The chain is built from TRBV20-1 and TRBJ1-1; no reliable D call. Trimming cost V 3 bases and J 1 base, with 9 bases left between them. The CDR3 contains 13 residues. From germline, CDR1 is DFQATT and CDR2 SNEGSKA (reference sequence). The CDR3 bases are TGCAGTGCTAGCCAACCGCCGAACACTGAAGCTTTCTTT. It yields the protein CSASQPPNTEAFF.

The chain carries TRBV7-9 and TRBJ2-7; no clear D. The CDR3 totals 11 residues. CDR1 and CDR2 from the germline V gene are SEHNR and FQNEAQ (reference sequence). V was trimmed by 4 bases and J by 4 bases, leaving 5 bases between them. Written as DNA, the CDR3 is TGTGCCAGCAGCTCGGAATACGAGCAGTACTTC. Its translation is CASSSEYEQYF.

This clonotype has ten or more counts. The chain has TRBV19 and TRBJ2-5; perhaps TRBD2 as D (5 bases). Germline CDR1 reads LNHDA; CDR2 reads SQIVND (reference sequence). The CDR3 extends over 13 amino acids. V dropped 6 bases and J dropped 5 bases, with 13 bases sitting between them. DNA of the CDR3: TGTGCCAGTAGAGGGCTAGCCATGGAGACCCAGTACTTC. The encoded protein is CASRGLAMETQYF.

This clonotype was counted at least ten times. This chain joins TRBV7-6 and TRBJ2-1, with 9 bases that match TRBD2. The germline V gene has CDR1 SGHVS and CDR2 FNYEAQ. J gave up 6 bases and V 5 bases, and 8 bases lay outside the gene matches. The CDR3 is 15 residues long. The CDR3 nucleotides are TGTGCCAGCAGCCCGGGCGGGGGGGGGATCAATGAGCAGTTCTTC. Protein product: CASSPGGGGINEQFF.

The V and J genes are TRBV19 and TRBJ1-2, with D possibly being TRBD1 (6 bases). The CDR3 extends over 13 amino acids. Between the trimmed V and J ends, which lost 7 bases and 8 bases, there was a span of 17 bases. The V gene's germline CDR1 is LNHDA and CDR2 SQIVND (reference sequence). CDR3 DNA sequence: TGTGCCAGTACCGTGGACAGTATGAAAGGCTACACCTTC. Protein sequence: CASTVDSMKGYTF.

This clonotype was seen just once. The rearrangement links TRBV7-9 to TRBJ1-1; TRBD1 is a possible D gene (5 bases). Germline V gene lookup returns CDR1 SEHNR and CDR2 FQNEAQ (reference sequence). Trimming removed 5 bases from V and 1 base from J, with 14 bases in between. The CDR3 runs 15 residues. CDR3 DNA sequence: TGTGCCAGCAGCCATGGGGAGGGGTGGAACACTGAAGCTTTCTTT. It is translated as CASSHGEGWNTEAFF.

The chain uses TRBV9 and TRBJ1-2; no definite D call. The germline V gene encodes CDR1 SGDLS and CDR2 YYNGEE. The CDR3 extends over 14 amino acids. V was clipped by 0 bases and J by 8 bases, with 14 bases between them. The CDR3 here is CASSVGNNLLGYTF. The CDR3 DNA follows: TGTGCCAGCAGCGTAGGAAATAACCTCTTGGGCTACACCTTC. The full variable domain, with the rest looked up from reference TRBV9 and TRBJ1-2, is DSGVTQTPKHLITATGQRVTLRCSPRSGDLSVYWYQQSLDQGLQFLIQYYNGEERAKGNILERFSAQQFPDLHSELNLSSLELGDSALYFCASSVGNNLLGYTFGSGTRLTVV.

This clonotype was seen at least ten times. The V call is TRBV9, the J call TRBJ1-2; TRBD1 agrees at 8 bases. The CDR3 runs 15 residues. Germline values: CDR1 SGDLS, CDR2 YYNGEE. The V and J ends lost 1 base and 8 bases, in that order; junction bases with no gene match: 10. The CDR3 spells CASSVLNTGTGGYTF. CDR3 in DNA: TGTGCCAGCAGCGTACTCAATACCGGGACAGGAGGCTACACCTTC.

The gene calls are TRBV6-1 and TRBJ2-7; 7 nucleotides agree with TRBD1. V dropped 5 bases and J dropped 0; count of bases not matched to a gene: 10. There are 16 residues in the CDR3. The germline V gene has CDR1 MNHNS and CDR2 SASEGT. The CDR3 sequence is CASSLMVTGFSYEQYF. The CDR3 DNA follows: TGTGCCAGCAGTTTGATGGTGACAGGGTTCTCCTACGAGCAGTACTTC.

The chain joins TRBV2 to TRBJ2-1; 7 nucleotides agree with TRBD1. Trimming cost V 8 bases and J 4 bases; bases outside gene matches: 2. The CDR3 totals 12 residues. The V gene's germline CDR1 is SNHLY and CDR2 FYNNEI. The CDR3 coding sequence is TGTGCCAGCTGGGACAGATACAATGAGCAGTTCTTC. This sequence encodes CASWDRYNEQFF.